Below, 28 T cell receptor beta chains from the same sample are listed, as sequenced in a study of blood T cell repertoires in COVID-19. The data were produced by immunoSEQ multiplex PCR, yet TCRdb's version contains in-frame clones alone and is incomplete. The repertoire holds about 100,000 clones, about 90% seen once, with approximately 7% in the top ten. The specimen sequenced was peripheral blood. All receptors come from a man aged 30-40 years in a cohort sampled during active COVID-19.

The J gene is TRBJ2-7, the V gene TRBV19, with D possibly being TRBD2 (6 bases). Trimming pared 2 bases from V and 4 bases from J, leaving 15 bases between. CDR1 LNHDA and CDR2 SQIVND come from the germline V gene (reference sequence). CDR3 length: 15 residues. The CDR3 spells CASSISAGSGYEQYF. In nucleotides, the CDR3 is TGTGCCAGTAGTATAAGCGCGGGCAGCGGGTACGAGCAGTACTTC.

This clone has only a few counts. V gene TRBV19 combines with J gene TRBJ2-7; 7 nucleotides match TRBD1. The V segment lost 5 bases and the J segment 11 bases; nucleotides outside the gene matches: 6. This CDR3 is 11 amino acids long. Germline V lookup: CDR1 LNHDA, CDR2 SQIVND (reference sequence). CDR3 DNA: TGTGCCAGTAGTGAGGGGGCACATGAGTACTTC. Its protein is CASSEGAHEYF.

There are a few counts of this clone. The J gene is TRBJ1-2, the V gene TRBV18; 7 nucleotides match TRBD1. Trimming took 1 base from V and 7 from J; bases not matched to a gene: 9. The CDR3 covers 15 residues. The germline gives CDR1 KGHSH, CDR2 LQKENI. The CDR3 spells CASSPLQTGQSGYTF. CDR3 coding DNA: TGTGCCAGCTCACCACTCCAGACAGGGCAATCTGGCTACACCTTC.

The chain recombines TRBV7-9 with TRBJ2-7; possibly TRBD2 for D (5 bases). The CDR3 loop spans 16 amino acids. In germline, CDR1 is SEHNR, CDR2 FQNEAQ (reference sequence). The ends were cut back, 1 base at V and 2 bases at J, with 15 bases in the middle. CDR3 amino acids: CASSLEGVPPPYEQYF. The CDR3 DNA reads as TGTGCCAGCAGCTTAGAGGGAGTACCCCCGCCCTACGAGCAGTACTTC.

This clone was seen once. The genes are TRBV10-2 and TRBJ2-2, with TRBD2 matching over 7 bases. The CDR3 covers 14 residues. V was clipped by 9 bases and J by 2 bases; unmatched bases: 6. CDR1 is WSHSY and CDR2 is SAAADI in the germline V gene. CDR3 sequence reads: CASWERGNTGELFF. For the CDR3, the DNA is TGCGCCAGTTGGGAGCGGGGAAACACCGGGGAGCTGTTTTTT.

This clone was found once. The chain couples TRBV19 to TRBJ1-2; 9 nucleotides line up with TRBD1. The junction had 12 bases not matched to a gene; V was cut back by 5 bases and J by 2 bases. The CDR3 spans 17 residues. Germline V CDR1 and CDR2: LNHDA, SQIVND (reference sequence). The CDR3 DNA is TGTGCCAGTAGTCCCACCGGGACAGGGTTTGGCAACTATGGCTACACCTTC. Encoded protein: CASSPTGTGFGNYGYTF. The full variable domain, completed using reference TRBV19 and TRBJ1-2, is DGGITQSPKYLFRKEGQNVTLSCEQNLNHDAMYWYRQDPGQGLRLIYYSQIVNDFQKGDIAEGYSVSREKKESFPLTVTSAQKNPTAFYLCASSPTGTGFGNYGYTFGSGTRLTVV.

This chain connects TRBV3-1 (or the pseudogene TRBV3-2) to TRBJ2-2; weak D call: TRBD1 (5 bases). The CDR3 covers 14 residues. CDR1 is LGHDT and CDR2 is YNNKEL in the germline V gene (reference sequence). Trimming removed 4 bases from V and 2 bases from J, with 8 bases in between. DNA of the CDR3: TGTGCCAGCAGCCCGAGGACAAACACCGGGGAGCTGTTTTTT. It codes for CASSPRTNTGELFF.

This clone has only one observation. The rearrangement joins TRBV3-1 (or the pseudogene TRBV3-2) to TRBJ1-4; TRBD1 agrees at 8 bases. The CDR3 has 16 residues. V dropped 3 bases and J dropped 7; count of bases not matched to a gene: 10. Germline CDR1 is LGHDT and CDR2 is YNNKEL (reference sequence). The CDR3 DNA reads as TGTGCCAGCAGCCAGGGCAACAGGGGGTTTGGTGAAAAACTGTTTTTT. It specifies CASSQGNRGFGEKLFF.

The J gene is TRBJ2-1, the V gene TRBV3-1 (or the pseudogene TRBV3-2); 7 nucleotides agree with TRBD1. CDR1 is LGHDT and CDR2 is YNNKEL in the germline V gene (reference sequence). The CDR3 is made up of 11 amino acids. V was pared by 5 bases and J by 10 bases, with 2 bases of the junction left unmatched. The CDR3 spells CASSWDREQFF. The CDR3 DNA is TGTGCCAGCAGCTGGGACAGAGAGCAGTTCTTC.

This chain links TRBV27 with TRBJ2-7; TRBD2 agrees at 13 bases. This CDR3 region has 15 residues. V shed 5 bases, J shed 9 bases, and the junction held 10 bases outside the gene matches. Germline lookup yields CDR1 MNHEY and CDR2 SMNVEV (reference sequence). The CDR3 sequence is CASSGQTSGGHPQYF. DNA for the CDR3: TGTGCCAGCAGTGGACAGACTAGCGGGGGGCATCCGCAGTACTTC.

As DNA, the CDR3 is TGTGCCTGGAGTGTGGGAGGTTCCGGTGGCTACACCTTC. Protein product: CAWSVGGSGGYTF. The V gene is TRBV30, the J gene TRBJ1-2; D remains unclear. Trimming took off 0 bases at V and 7 bases at J, with 12 bases between the two ends. The CDR3 extends over 13 amino acids. Germline CDR1 GTSNPN, CDR2 SVGIG (reference sequence).

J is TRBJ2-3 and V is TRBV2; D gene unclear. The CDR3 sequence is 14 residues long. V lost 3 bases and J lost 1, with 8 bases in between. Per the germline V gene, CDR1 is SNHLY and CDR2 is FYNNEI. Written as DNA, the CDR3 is TGTGCCAGCAGTGAGAAGAGAGGCACAGATACGCAGTATTTT. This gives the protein CASSEKRGTDTQYF.

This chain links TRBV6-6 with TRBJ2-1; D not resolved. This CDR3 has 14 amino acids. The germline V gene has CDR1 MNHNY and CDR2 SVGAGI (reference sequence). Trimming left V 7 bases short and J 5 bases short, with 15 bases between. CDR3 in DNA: TGTGCCAGCATCCACGACGTAGGAGACAATGAGCAGTTCTTC. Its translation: CASIHDVGDNEQFF.

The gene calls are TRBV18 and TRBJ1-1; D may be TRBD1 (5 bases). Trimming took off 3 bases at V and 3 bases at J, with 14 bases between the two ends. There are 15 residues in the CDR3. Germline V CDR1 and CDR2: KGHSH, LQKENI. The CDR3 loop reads CASSPRGLMDTEAFF. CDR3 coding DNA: TGTGCCAGCTCACCGCGGGGGTTAATGGACACTGAAGCTTTCTTT. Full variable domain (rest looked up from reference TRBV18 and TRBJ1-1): NAGVMQNPRHLVRRRGQEARLRCSPMKGHSHVYWYRQLPEEGLKFMVYLQKENIIDESGMPKERFSAEFPKEGPSILRIQQVVRGDSAAYFCASSPRGLMDTEAFFGQGTRLTVV.

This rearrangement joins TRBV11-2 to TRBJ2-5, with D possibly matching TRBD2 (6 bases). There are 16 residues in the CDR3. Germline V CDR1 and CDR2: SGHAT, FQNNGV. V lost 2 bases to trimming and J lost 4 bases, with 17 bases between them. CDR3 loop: CASSLNPYSGGETQYF. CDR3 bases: TGTGCCAGCAGCTTAAACCCATATAGCGGTGGAGAGACCCAGTACTTC.

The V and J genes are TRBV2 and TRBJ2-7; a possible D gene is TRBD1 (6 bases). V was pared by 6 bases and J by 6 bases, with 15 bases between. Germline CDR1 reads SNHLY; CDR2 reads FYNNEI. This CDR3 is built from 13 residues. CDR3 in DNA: TGTGCCAGCAGCCCGTTACAGGGAGCCGAGCAGTACTTC. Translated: CASSPLQGAEQYF.

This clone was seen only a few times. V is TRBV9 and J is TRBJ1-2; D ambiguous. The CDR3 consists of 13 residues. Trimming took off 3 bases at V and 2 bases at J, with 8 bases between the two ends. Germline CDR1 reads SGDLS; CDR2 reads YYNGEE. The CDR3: CASSERANYGYTF. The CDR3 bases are TGTGCCAGCAGCGAGCGGGCAAACTATGGCTACACCTTC.

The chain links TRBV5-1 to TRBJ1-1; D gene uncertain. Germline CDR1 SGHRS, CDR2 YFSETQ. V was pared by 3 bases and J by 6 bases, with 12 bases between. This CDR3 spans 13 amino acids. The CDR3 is CASSSSSEAEAFF. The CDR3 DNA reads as TGCGCCAGCAGCTCCTCCAGTGAGGCTGAAGCTTTCTTT.

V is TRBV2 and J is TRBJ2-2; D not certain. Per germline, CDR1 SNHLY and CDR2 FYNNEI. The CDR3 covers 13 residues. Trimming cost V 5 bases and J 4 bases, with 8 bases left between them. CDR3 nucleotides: TGTGCCAGCAGTCGTACAGTCACCGGGGAGCTGTTTTTT. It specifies CASSRTVTGELFF.

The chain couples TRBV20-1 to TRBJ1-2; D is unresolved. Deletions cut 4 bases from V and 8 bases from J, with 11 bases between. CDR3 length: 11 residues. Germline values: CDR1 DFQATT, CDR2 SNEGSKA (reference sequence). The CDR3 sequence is CSAIEEWGYTF. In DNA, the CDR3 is TGCAGTGCTATCGAGGAGTGGGGCTACACCTTC.

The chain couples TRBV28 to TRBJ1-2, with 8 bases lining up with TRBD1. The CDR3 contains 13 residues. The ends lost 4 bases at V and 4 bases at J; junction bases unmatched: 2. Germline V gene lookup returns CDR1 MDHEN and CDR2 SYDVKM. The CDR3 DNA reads TGTGCCAGCAGTTCCGGACAGGGCTATGGCTACACCTTC. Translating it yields CASSSGQGYGYTF.

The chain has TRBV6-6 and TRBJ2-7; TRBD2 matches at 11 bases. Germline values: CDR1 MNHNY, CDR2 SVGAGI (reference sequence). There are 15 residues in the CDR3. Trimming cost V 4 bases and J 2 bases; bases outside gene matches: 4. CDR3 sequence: CASSSTSGAPYEQYF. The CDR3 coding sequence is TGTGCCAGCAGTTCGACTAGCGGGGCCCCCTACGAGCAGTACTTC.

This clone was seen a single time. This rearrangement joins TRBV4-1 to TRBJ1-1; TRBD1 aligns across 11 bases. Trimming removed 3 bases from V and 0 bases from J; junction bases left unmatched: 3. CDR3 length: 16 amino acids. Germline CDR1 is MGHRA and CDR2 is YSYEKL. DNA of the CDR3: TGCGCCAGCAGCCAGGGACAGGGGGGGATGAACACTGAAGCTTTCTTT. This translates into CASSQGQGGMNTEAFF.

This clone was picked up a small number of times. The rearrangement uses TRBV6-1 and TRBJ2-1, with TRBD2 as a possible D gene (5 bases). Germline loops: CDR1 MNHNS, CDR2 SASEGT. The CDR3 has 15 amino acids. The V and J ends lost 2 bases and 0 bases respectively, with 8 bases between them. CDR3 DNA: TGTGCCAGCAGTGAAACGGGGAGCTCCTACAATGAGCAGTTCTTC. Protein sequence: CASSETGSSYNEQFF.

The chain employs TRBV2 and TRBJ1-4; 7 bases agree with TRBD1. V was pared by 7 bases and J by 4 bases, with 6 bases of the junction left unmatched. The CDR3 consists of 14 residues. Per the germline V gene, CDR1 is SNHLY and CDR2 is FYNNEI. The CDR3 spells CASKVDRFNEKLFF. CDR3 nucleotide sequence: TGTGCCAGCAAGGTGGACAGGTTTAATGAAAAACTGTTTTTT.

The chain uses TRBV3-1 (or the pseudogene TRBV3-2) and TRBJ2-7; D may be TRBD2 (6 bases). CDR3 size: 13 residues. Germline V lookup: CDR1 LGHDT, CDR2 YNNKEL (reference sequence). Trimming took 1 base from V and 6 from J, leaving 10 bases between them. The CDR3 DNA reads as TGTGCCAGCAGCCAAGGGGTGCGGGGCGAGCAGTACTTC. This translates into CASSQGVRGEQYF.

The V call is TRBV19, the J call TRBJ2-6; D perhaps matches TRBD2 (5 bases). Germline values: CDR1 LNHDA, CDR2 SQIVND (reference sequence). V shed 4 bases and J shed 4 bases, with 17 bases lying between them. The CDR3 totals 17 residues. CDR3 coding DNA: TGTGCCAGTAGTAAGCGGACGGGGTCGTTGGGGGCCAACGTCCTGACTTTC. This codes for CASSKRTGSLGANVLTF.

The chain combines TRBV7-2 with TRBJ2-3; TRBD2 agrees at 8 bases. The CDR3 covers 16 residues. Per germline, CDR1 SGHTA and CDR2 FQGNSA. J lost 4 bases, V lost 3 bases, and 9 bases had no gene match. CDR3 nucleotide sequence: TGTGCCAGCAGCTTCGGCGGAGCGGGGGCGGCAGATACGCAGTATTTT. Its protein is CASSFGGAGAADTQYF.